The rows below give T cell receptor beta chains drawn from one sample of a study of blood T cell repertoires in COVID-19. The repertoire was sequenced with immunoSEQ multiplex PCR; TCRdb's copy has only in-frame clones and lacks some. Among about 230,000 clones listed, around four fifths were seen once. Sequenced: peripheral blood. Source of these receptors: a woman aged 70-85 years with active or convalescent COVID-19. The conserved cysteine and the conserved F or W are not part of the CDR3 here.

J	V	CDR3
TRBJ2-3	TRBV19	ASSNRLAGDTDTQY
TRBJ1-2	TRBV6-2/TRBV6-3	ASSYKTGGNYGYT
TRBJ2-1	TRBV7-9	ASSLLDPAVNEQF
TRBJ2-7	TRBV28	ASSRTTGAAYEQY
TRBJ2-3	TRBV7-8	ASSPGTDTQY
TRBJ2-3	TRBV6-6	ASSPRTSTDTQY
TRBJ1-1	TRBV5-4	ASSLAATGNTEAF
TRBJ1-1	TRBV11-2	ASSQRAGGKAF
TRBJ2-3	TRBV4-1	ASSRLGGRENTQY
TRBJ1-2	TRBV29-1	SVEGHLAGYT
TRBJ2-7	TRBV28	ASSFQGAQFINLYEQY
TRBJ2-2	TRBV19	ASSIPSGGPGELF
TRBJ2-1	TRBV3-1/TRBV3-2	ASSQLPLALQDNEQF
TRBJ2-7	TRBV19	ASSMSGAGGIYEQY
TRBJ1-6	TRBV6-5	ASTWDRNSPLH